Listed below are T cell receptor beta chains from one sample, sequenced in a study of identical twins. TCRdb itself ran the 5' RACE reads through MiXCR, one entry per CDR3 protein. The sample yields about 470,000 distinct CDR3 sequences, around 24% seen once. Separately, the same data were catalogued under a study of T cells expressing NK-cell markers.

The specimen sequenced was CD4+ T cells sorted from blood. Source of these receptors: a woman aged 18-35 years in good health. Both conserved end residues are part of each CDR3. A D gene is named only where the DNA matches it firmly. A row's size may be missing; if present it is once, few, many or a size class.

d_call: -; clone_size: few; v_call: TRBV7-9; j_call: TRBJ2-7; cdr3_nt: TGTGCCAGCAGCTTAGCGGTGGACGAGCAGTACTTC; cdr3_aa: CASSLAVDEQYF
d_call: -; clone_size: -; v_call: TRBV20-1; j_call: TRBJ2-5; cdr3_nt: TGCAGTGCTAGACCTCCTCTCACGAAAAATCAAGAGACCCAGTACTTC; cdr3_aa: CSARPPLTKNQETQYF
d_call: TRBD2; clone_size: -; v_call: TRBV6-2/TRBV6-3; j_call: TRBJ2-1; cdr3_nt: TGTGCCAGCAGGCGCCAGCGGGGGGGCTGGTATGAGCAGTTCTTC; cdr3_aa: CASRRQRGGWYEQFF
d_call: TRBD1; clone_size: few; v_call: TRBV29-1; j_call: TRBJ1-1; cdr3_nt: TGCAGCGTTCGATTAAGGGACAGTTTGAACACTGAAGCTTTCTTT; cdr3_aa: CSVRLRDSLNTEAFF
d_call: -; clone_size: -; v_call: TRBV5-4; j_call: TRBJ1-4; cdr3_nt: TGTGCCAGCAGCTACACAGGTGGTAATGAAAAACTGTTTTTT; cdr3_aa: CASSYTGGNEKLFF
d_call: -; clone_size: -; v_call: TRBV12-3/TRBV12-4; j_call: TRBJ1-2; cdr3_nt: TGTGCCAGCAGTTTGGGAGGGAGGTTCACCTTC; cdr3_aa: CASSLGGRFTF
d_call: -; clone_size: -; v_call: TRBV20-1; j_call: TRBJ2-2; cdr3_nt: TGCAGTGCTCGGAAAGCGATCACCGGGGAGCTGTTTTTT; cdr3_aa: CSARKAITGELFF
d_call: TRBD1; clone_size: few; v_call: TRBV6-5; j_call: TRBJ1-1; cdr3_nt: TGTGCCAGCAGTTACTCGATAAGGGGGCAAGCTTTCTTT; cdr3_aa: CASSYSIRGQAFF
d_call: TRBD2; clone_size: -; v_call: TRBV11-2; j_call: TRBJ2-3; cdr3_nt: TGTGCCAGCAGCGTAGTTTATCGGGCTAGCGGTAGCACAGATACGCAGTATTTT; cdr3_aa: CASSVVYRASGSTDTQYF
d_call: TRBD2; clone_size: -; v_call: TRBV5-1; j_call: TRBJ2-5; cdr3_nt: TGCGCCAGCAGCTTATCGGGAGGCTGGGAGACCCAGTACTTC; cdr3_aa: CASSLSGGWETQYF
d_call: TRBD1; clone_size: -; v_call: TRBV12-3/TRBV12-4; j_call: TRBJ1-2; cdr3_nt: TGTGCCAGCAGTCCCCCTACCGGGACAGGGGGGGGTGGCTACACCTTC; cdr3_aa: CASSPPTGTGGGGYTF
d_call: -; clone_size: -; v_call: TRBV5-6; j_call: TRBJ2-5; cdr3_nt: TGTGCCAGCAGCTTCGGGGGAGACGAGACCCAGTACTTC; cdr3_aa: CASSFGGDETQYF
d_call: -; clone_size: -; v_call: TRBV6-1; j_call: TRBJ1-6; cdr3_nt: TGTGCCAGCCACCTAGGAGGCTATAATTCACCCCTCCACTTT; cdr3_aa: CASHLGGYNSPLHF
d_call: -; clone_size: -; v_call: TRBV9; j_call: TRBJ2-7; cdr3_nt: TGTGCCAGCAGCGTAGGAACGGGCCAGCCCTACTACGAGCAGTACTTC; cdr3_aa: CASSVGTGQPYYEQYF
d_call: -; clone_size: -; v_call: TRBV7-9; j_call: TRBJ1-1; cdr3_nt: TGTGCCAGCCCAGATGCCCTCACAGGGTCTGAAGCTTTCTTT; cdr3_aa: CASPDALTGSEAFF
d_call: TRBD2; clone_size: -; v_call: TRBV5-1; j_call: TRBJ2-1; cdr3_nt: TGCGCCAGCAGCGGCGGGACTAGCTACAATGAGCAGTTCTTC; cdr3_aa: CASSGGTSYNEQFF
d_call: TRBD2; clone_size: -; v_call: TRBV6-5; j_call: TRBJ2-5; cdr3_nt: TGTGCCAGCAGTTACCTAGCGGGGGGCGGTGAGACCCAGTACTTC; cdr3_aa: CASSYLAGGGETQYF
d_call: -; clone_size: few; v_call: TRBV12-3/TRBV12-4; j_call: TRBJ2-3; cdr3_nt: TGTGCCAGCACCGCCGGGGTAGTTAGTGATACGCAGTATTTT; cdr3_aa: CASTAGVVSDTQYF
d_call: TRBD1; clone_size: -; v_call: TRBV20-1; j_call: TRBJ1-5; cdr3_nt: TGCAGTGCGAGGGACAGGGGACCATCCCAGCCCCAGCATTTT; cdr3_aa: CSARDRGPSQPQHF
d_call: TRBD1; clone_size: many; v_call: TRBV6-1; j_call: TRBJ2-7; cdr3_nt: TGTGCCAGCAGTCCCGGGTGGGACAGCACCTACGAGCAGTACTTC; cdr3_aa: CASSPGWDSTYEQYF
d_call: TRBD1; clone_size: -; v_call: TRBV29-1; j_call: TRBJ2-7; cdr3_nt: TGCAGCGTCCTCCGGGGACAGGGGGCTGGCGAGCAGTACTTC; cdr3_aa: CSVLRGQGAGEQYF
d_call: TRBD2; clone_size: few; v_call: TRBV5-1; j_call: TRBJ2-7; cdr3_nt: TGCGCCAGCAGTTGGCGGGGGTCCTACGAGCAGTACTTC; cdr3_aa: CASSWRGSYEQYF
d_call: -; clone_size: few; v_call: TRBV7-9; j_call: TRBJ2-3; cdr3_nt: TGTGCCAGCAGCTCGGGATTGGGGGCCTTCAGCACAGATACGCAGTATTTT; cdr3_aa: CASSSGLGAFSTDTQYF
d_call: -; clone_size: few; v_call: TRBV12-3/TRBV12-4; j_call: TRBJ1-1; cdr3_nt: TGTGCCAGCACCTTTCGCGGGGGGGACACTGAAGCTTTCTTT; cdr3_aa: CASTFRGGDTEAFF
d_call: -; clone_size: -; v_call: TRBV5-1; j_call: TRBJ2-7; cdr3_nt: TGCGCCAGCAGCTCTGGGGAGCACTACGAGCAGTACTTC; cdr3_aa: CASSSGEHYEQYF
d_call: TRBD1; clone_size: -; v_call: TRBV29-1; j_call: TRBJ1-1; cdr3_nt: TGCAGCGTTGTCCCCGGGACAGGGGGCACTGAAGCTTTCTTT; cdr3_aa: CSVVPGTGGTEAFF